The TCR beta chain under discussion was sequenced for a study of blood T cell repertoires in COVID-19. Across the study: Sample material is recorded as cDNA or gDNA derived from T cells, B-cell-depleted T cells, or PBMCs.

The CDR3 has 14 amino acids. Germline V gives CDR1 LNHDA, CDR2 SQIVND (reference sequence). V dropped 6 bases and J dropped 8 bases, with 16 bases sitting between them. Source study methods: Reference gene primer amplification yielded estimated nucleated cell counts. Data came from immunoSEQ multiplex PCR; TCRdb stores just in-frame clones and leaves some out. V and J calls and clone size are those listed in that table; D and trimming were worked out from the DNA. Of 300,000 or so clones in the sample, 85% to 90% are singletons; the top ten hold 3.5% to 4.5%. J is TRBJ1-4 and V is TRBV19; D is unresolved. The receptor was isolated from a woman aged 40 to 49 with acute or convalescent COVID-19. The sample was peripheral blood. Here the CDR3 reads CASSPHATQEKLFF. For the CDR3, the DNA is TGTGCCAGTAGCCCTCATGCGACTCAAGAAAAACTGTTTTTT.